These T cell receptor beta chains were read from a single sample in a study of beta chain features in type 1 diabetes. Using immunoSEQ multiplex PCR, the repertoire was profiled, and TCRdb retains in-frame clones only, with some absent. Among 400,000 to 600,000 clones listed, approximately 30% were seen once. Specimen: naive CD4+ T cells from blood. These receptor sequences come from a man aged 18 to 29 in good health. Each CDR3 is given with its conserved first and last residue. D genes are given only for firm matches. Clone size is stated in some rows and not others, as once, few, many or a class when expanded.

D: -
J: TRBJ2-5
size: -
V: TRBV7-2
CDR3: CASSVGHGPQETQYF
DNA: TGTGCCAGCAGCGTAGGACACGGCCCACAAGAGACCCAGTACTTC

D: -
J: TRBJ2-6
size: -
V: TRBV5-1
CDR3: CASSLAVSSGANVLTF
DNA: TGCGCCAGCAGCTTGGCGGTCAGCTCTGGGGCCAACGTCCTGACTTTC

D: TRBD1
J: TRBJ1-1
size: -
V: TRBV7-8
CDR3: CASSLTGGGTEAFF
DNA: TGTGCCAGCAGCCTGACAGGGGGCGGCACTGAAGCTTTCTTT

D: -
J: TRBJ2-3
size: -
V: TRBV29-1
CDR3: CSSWQVYTDTQYF
DNA: TGCAGCTCCTGGCAGGTCTACACAGATACGCAGTATTTT

D: -
J: TRBJ2-3
size: -
V: TRBV7-2
CDR3: CASSRPDTDTQYF
DNA: TGTGCCAGCAGCCGGCCGGACACAGATACGCAGTATTTT

D: TRBD1
J: TRBJ2-1
size: -
V: TRBV29-1
CDR3: CSVEARGKYNEQFF
DNA: TGCAGCGTTGAAGCCAGGGGGAAATACAATGAGCAGTTCTTC

D: -
J: TRBJ2-1
size: -
V: TRBV2
CDR3: CASRASASSYNEQFF
DNA: TGTGCCAGCAGAGCCAGCGCTAGCTCCTACAATGAGCAGTTCTTC

D: -
J: TRBJ2-6
size: few
V: TRBV19
CDR3: CASSILQGSGANVLTF
DNA: TGTGCCAGTAGTATACTTCAGGGCTCTGGGGCCAACGTCCTGACTTTC

D: TRBD1
J: TRBJ2-7
size: -
V: TRBV30
CDR3: CAWITGTDYEQYF
DNA: TGTGCCTGGATTACCGGGACAGACTACGAGCAGTACTTC

D: -
J: TRBJ2-1
size: -
V: TRBV19
CDR3: CASSIGSIQFF
DNA: TGTGCCAGTAGTATCGGGAGTATTCAGTTCTTC

D: -
J: TRBJ2-5
size: few
V: TRBV30
CDR3: CAWSNGGPQETQYF
DNA: TGTGCCTGGAGTAACGGCGGCCCCCAAGAGACCCAGTACTTC

D: -
J: TRBJ2-4
size: -
V: TRBV25-1
CDR3: CASSDSPTGRLKNIQYF
DNA: TGTGCCAGCAGTGACTCACCGACAGGGAGGCTCAAAAACATTCAGTACTTC

D: -
J: TRBJ2-1
size: -
V: TRBV29-1
CDR3: CSVEAALSYNEQFF
DNA: TGCAGCGTTGAAGCCGCCCTCTCCTACAATGAGCAGTTCTTC

D: TRBD2
J: TRBJ2-5
size: few
V: TRBV10-3
CDR3: CAIRPGLAGAGETQYF
DNA: TGTGCCATCAGGCCGGGACTAGCGGGAGCGGGGGAGACCCAGTACTTC

D: -
J: TRBJ2-7
size: -
V: TRBV28
CDR3: CASSSWGGPYEQYF
DNA: TGTGCCAGCAGTTCTTGGGGCGGCCCCTACGAGCAGTACTTC

D: -
J: TRBJ2-1
size: -
V: TRBV7-9
CDR3: CASSLGYSYNEQFF
DNA: TGTGCCAGCAGCTTGGGGTACTCCTACAATGAGCAGTTCTTC

D: -
J: TRBJ2-3
size: -
V: TRBV4-3
CDR3: CASSQDIAAGSTDTQYF
DNA: TGCGCCAGCAGCCAAGATATCGCGGCGGGGTCCACAGATACGCAGTATTTT

D: -
J: TRBJ2-5
size: -
V: TRBV7-2
CDR3: CASSLGSGGAAVTQYF
DNA: TGTGCCAGCAGCTTAGGCTCAGGCGGGGCCGCCGTGACCCAGTACTTC

D: -
J: TRBJ1-4
size: -
V: TRBV29-1
CDR3: CSVQGGSEKLFF
DNA: TGCAGCGTACAAGGCGGGAGCGAGAAACTGTTTTTT

D: -
J: TRBJ2-2
size: few
V: TRBV5-1
CDR3: CASSLQQGPRAGELFF
DNA: TGCGCCAGCAGCTTACAACAGGGTCCCCGGGCTGGGGAGCTGTTTTTT

D: TRBD1
J: TRBJ2-7
size: few
V: TRBV10-3
CDR3: CAIRTGQGAYEQYF
DNA: TGTGCCATCAGGACCGGACAGGGGGCCTACGAGCAGTACTTC

D: TRBD1
J: TRBJ1-5
size: -
V: TRBV10-3
CDR3: CAISESGQGARDQHF
DNA: TGTGCCATCAGTGAGTCTGGGCAGGGGGCGAGGGACCAGCATTTT

D: -
J: TRBJ2-1
size: few
V: TRBV29-1
CDR3: CSVRPYNEQFF
DNA: TGCAGCGTTAGGCCCTACAATGAGCAGTTCTTC

D: -
J: TRBJ2-7
size: -
V: TRBV10-3
CDR3: CAISQGLGEQYF
DNA: TGTGCCATCAGCCAGGGGTTGGGCGAGCAGTACTTC

D: TRBD1
J: TRBJ2-6
size: -
V: TRBV7-6
CDR3: CASSSWTGASGANVLTF
DNA: TGTGCCAGCAGCTCATGGACAGGAGCCTCTGGGGCCAACGTCCTGACTTTC

D: -
J: TRBJ1-1
size: -
V: TRBV2
CDR3: CASVQEMNTEAFF
DNA: TGTGCCAGTGTACAAGAGATGAACACTGAAGCTTTCTTT

D: TRBD1
J: TRBJ2-1
size: -
V: TRBV2
CDR3: CASSTDRGTGFHNEQFF
DNA: TGTGCCAGCAGTACAGACAGGGGCACGGGGTTCCACAATGAGCAGTTCTTC

D: TRBD1
J: TRBJ1-2
size: -
V: TRBV30
CDR3: CAWSVGTGIYGYTF
DNA: TGTGCCTGGAGTGTAGGGACAGGGATCTATGGCTACACCTTC

D: -
J: TRBJ2-3
size: -
V: TRBV7-9
CDR3: CASSPEGLTDTQYF
DNA: TGTGCCAGCAGCCCCGAGGGACTGACAGATACGCAGTATTTT

D: -
J: TRBJ2-5
size: -
V: TRBV5-1
CDR3: CASTEGETQYF
DNA: TGCGCCAGCACGGAGGGGGAGACCCAGTACTTC

D: -
J: TRBJ1-2
size: -
V: TRBV29-1
CDR3: CSVVGSVYGYTF
DNA: TGCAGCGTTGTAGGATCAGTCTATGGCTACACCTTC

D: -
J: TRBJ1-2
size: few
V: TRBV30
CDR3: CAWIPDSFYGYTF
DNA: TGTGCCTGGATCCCCGACAGTTTCTATGGCTACACCTTC

D: -
J: TRBJ2-7
size: -
V: TRBV5-1
CDR3: CASSLSGEQYF
DNA: TGCGCCAGCAGCTTGTCTGGCGAGCAGTACTTC

D: TRBD1
J: TRBJ2-4
size: -
V: TRBV15
CDR3: CATSPWTGLAKNIQYF
DNA: TGTGCCACCAGCCCCTGGACAGGGTTAGCCAAAAACATTCAGTACTTC

D: -
J: TRBJ2-2
size: -
V: TRBV15
CDR3: CATSAWDTGELFF
DNA: TGTGCCACCAGTGCTTGGGACACCGGGGAGCTGTTTTTT

D: -
J: TRBJ2-3
size: -
V: TRBV9
CDR3: CASSAATLLDTQYF
DNA: TGTGCCAGCAGCGCGGCCACACTGCTGGATACGCAGTATTTT

D: TRBD2
J: TRBJ2-1
size: few
V: TRBV30
CDR3: CAWSGDYRLGQFF
DNA: TGTGCCTGGAGTGGGGACTACCGATTGGGGCAGTTCTTC

D: -
J: TRBJ2-5
size: -
V: TRBV2
CDR3: CASRGPGKTQYF
DNA: TGTGCCAGCAGGGGACCCGGAAAGACCCAGTACTTC

D: -
J: TRBJ2-2
size: -
V: TRBV30
CDR3: CAWNAGKNTGELFF
DNA: TGTGCCTGGAACGCGGGAAAGAACACCGGGGAGCTGTTTTTT

D: TRBD2
J: TRBJ2-7
size: few
V: TRBV30
CDR3: CAWSVMASGKVEQYF
DNA: TGTGCCTGGAGTGTAATGGCTAGCGGGAAAGTCGAGCAGTACTTC

D: -
J: TRBJ2-3
size: once
V: TRBV30
CDR3: CAWSVRRTPDTQYF
DNA: TGTGCCTGGAGTGTCCGGCGGACCCCAGATACGCAGTATTTT

D: -
J: TRBJ2-5
size: few
V: TRBV7-9
CDR3: CASSLALVGGETQYF
DNA: TGTGCCAGCAGCTTAGCGCTAGTCGGAGGCGAGACCCAGTACTTC

D: TRBD1
J: TRBJ1-1
size: -
V: TRBV30
CDR3: CAWTHHSSQGAPGTEAFF
DNA: TGTGCCTGGACACACCATAGCAGTCAGGGGGCGCCAGGCACTGAAGCTTTCTTT

D: -
J: TRBJ1-1
size: -
V: TRBV7-6
CDR3: CASSRGQYTEAFF
DNA: TGTGCCAGCAGCCGAGGACAGTACACTGAAGCTTTCTTT

D: TRBD2
J: TRBJ2-2
size: -
V: TRBV7-2
CDR3: CASSSRRASGRPNTGELFF
DNA: TGTGCCAGCAGCTCCCGGCGGGCTAGCGGGAGGCCGAACACCGGGGAGCTGTTTTTT

D: -
J: TRBJ2-5
size: -
V: TRBV4-3
CDR3: CASSQSGTLAETQYF
DNA: TGCGCCAGCAGCCAGTCCGGGACTCTCGCCGAGACCCAGTACTTC

D: -
J: TRBJ2-5
size: few
V: TRBV30
CDR3: CAWSVRRSAETQYF
DNA: TGTGCCTGGAGTGTACGACGGTCTGCGGAGACCCAGTACTTC